One TCR beta chain is described in this entry. The specificity of this receptor is unknown. No much larger clone is present one base from it, and per-base qualities are unavailable. This sample is drawn from a study of blood T cell repertoires in COVID-19 (dated by TCRdb to the early 2020s). Regarding the complete study: Samples covering the acute and convalescent phases of COVID-19 were provided by collaborators in the United States, Italy and Spain. The prospective study material was composed of cDNA or gDNA derived from T cells, B-cell-depleted T cells, or PBMCs. Deeply sampled blood TCRbeta repertoires from subjects exposed to, actively infected with, or recovered from COVID-19 were included in the dataset. The repertoires were released in a freely available public database meant as a resource for research on the immune response to SARS-CoV-2. The samples were drawn from the first 160 participants of the ongoing ImmuneRACE study and from 1,254 subjects provided by 6 global collaborators. The sample metadata nearly always contained a de-identified subject ID, COVID-19 status, age in years and sex. Where available, HLA class I and class II types were obtained from metadata supplied by the sample provider rather than from assay-based typing.

Paper-wide results and their limitations: How much clinical and demographic metadata was included differed by source and by participant, and the metadata was provided uncurated.

Trimming takes 2 bases from V and 5 bases from J, and the germline ends sit 7 bases apart. Its CDR3 holds 13 amino acids, cysteine through phenylalanine. The only DNA kept is the CDR3, 39 bases in frame from the first base. Based on the germline V gene, the CDR1 and CDR2 sequences are KGHDR and SFDVKD. Each collaborating institution followed its own protocols to collect whole blood in K2EDTA tubes. For TCRbeta analysis, collaborators shipped samples as frozen whole blood, isolated PBMCs, or DNA extracted from either of those sample types. The immunoSEQ Assay, a bias-controlled multiplex PCR, was used to amplify TCRbeta CDR3 regions from genomic DNA. For the original study's pipeline: Nucleated cell counts per sample were estimated from amplification of reference gene primers within the assay. To quantify the absolute abundance of each unique TCRbeta CDR3 rearrangement, sequence reads were collapsed and filtered. For each sample, productive Simpson clonality was calculated by taking the square root of Simpson's diversity index across productive rearrangements. TCRdb retrieved this table from immuneACCESS and kept in-frame rearrangements only. Not all clones are present; in checked studies, unresolved V genes account for under half, and no reason is known for the remainder. V, J and clone size reflect that table, while D and trimming were determined from the DNA. The sample table lists 53,000 or so clones, about nine tenths of them with a count of one. Approximately 2.6% of the sample comes from the top ten.

The V gene is TRBV24-1 and the J gene is TRBJ2-3; no D gene call is confident. This TCR was sampled from a man older than 75 with acute or convalescent COVID-19. The sequenced sample was peripheral blood. The CDR3 corresponds to CATSDSLRDTQYF. In nucleotides, the sequence is TGTGCCACCAGTGATTCCCTAAGAGATACGCAGTATTTT.